This T cell receptor (beta chain) stems from a study of CXCR3-negative and CXCR3-positive naive CD8 T cells. Whole-study results and caveats: The study found more hydrophobic TRB CDR3s in CXCR3-positive naive cells than in CXCR3-negative naive cells. Relative to memory CD8+ cells, whose diversity was much lower, both naive subsets had comparably high diversity. TRBV-TRBJ usage was similar across naive CXCR3 subsets but distinct in memory cells. Across naive subsets, surface CD5 expression was comparable, and TCR strength was inferred from properties of the TRB CDR3.

About this clonotype: Its antigen remains unidentified.

Germline-derived CDR1 and CDR2 are SQVTM and ANQGSEA. The CDR3 is 11 amino acids. All TRB cDNA libraries came from 5' RACE performed with UMI labels. With the 5' RACE reads reprocessed, TCRdb shows one record per CDR3 protein and no DNA. The repertoire shows under 75,000 distinct CDR3 sequences; the top ten hold roughly 0.8%. CD45RO-CCR7+CD27+CD95- marked naive CD8+ T cells. This sequence was found in a human donor in good health. Some clones in this sample may be carry-over from other donors' samples. V and J are TRBV29-1 and TRBJ1-3. Sequenced input: naive CXCR3+ CD8+ T cells from blood. Documented subset: CD45RO-CCR7+CD27+CD95- naive CD8+ T cells expressing CXCR3 (TNR3+). CDR3 protein: CSGRMGNTIYF. Looking up the rest from reference TRBV29-1 and TRBJ1-3 gives the full variable domain: SAVISQKPSRDICQRGTSLTIQCQVDSQVTMMFWYRQQPGQSLTLIATANQGSEATYESGFVIDKFPISRPNLTFSTLTVSNMSPEDSSIYLCSGRMGNTIYFGEGSWLTVV.